A single sample gave rise to the 20 T cell receptor beta chains below, sequenced in a study of T-cell reconstitution after alpha-beta-depleted transplantation in children. Unique molecular identifiers featured in how the TCRbeta library was prepared. TCRdb processed the PCR reads anew with MiXCR; each CDR3 protein has one entry. Of fewer than 700,000 distinct CDR3 sequences detected, 10% to 15% appear once; the ten largest clones hold about 2.2%. The sequencing here drew on PBMCs, mostly from graft donor cells, taken 360 days after TCRalphabeta/CD19-depleted stem cell transplant. The receptors were sampled from a male patient between 5 and 17 years old who had a stem cell transplant for acute myeloid leukemia, so the T cells may come from the graft donor.

This clonotype showed up just once. At one of its ends the junction is not consistent with the germline gene, which may arise from a read error. This chain links TRBV28 with TRBJ2-7; TRBD1 aligns across 7 bases. CDR1 MDHEN and CDR2 SYDVKM come from the germline V gene. The CDR3 spans 16 residues. As DNA, the CDR3 is TGTGCCAACAGTCGCTCCGGGACAGTGAACTCCTACGAGCAGTACTTC. Its translation: CANSRSGTVNSYEQYF.

This clonotype was seen only a few times. Here the CDR3 reads CASSLSRKQLANTEAFF. DNA for the CDR3: TGTGCCAGCAGTTTATCACGGAAGCAGTTAGCTAACACTGAAGCTTTCTTT. The chain recombines TRBV28 with TRBJ1-1; D is unclear. Germline CDR1 reads MDHEN; CDR2 reads SYDVKM. Trimming shortened V by 1 base and J by 2 bases, and 17 bases separated the two germline ends. The CDR3 consists of 17 residues.

The chain uses TRBV28 and TRBJ1-1; 7 nucleotides line up with TRBD1. This CDR3 contains 16 residues. J lost 3 bases, V lost 6 bases, and 13 bases had no gene match. CDR1 is MDHEN and CDR2 is SYDVKM in the germline V gene. The CDR3 DNA is TGTGCCAGCAGCTGGGTTACAGGGGTGGGGGACACTGAAGCTTTCTTT. Translation: CASSWVTGVGDTEAFF.

The table lists this clonotype with a few counts. V and J are TRBV24-1 and TRBJ2-7; D is possibly TRBD2 (6 bases). Per the germline V gene, CDR1 is KGHDR and CDR2 is SFDVKD. The V end was cut by 5 bases, the J end by 6 bases, with 16 bases between. The CDR3 is 14 residues long. CDR3 DNA sequence: TGTGCCACCAGTGTGAGGGCGGGACTGGGCGAGCAGTACTTC. Its protein is CATSVRAGLGEQYF.

This clonotype has ten or more counts. V usage is TRBV7-9 and J usage is TRBJ2-3; either TRBD1 or TRBD2 may supply D (5 bases each). This CDR3 is built from 14 residues. V was trimmed by 5 bases and J by 2 bases, leaving 11 bases between them. Germline loops: CDR1 SEHNR, CDR2 FQNEAQ (reference sequence). The CDR3 loop reads CASSPLGPTDTQYF. The CDR3 DNA follows: TGTGCCAGCAGCCCCCTGGGACCCACAGATACGCAGTATTTT.

This clonotype was observed many times. The chain has TRBV27 and TRBJ1-2; a possible D gene is TRBD1 (6 bases). V gave up 6 bases and J gave up 3 bases, with 17 bases separating them. The CDR3 length is 15 residues. In germline, CDR1 is MNHEY, CDR2 SMNVEV (reference sequence). CDR3 loop: CASSPRGALYYGYTF. In nucleotides, the CDR3 is TGTGCCAGCAGCCCGAGGGGGGCACTCTACTATGGCTACACCTTC.

This clonotype was seen only a few times. V is TRBV20-1 and J is TRBJ2-3; 7 bases line up with TRBD2. Trimming at V came to 3 bases and at J to 4 bases, leaving 7 bases not matched to a gene. This CDR3 is 14 amino acids long. Germline CDR1 DFQATT, CDR2 SNEGSKA (reference sequence). The CDR3, as DNA: TGCAGTGCTAGTGGCGGGAGTTTAGCAGATACGCAGTATTTT. This translates into CSASGGSLADTQYF.

This clonotype was found a few times. Because the CDR3's place on the DNA is in doubt, the DNA is left out and the CDR3 is given as listed by TCRdb. This rearrangement joins TRBV4-3 to TRBJ2-7; the D segment call TRBD2 is taken from the table without a DNA check. 14 amino acids form the CDR3, both terminal residues included. Germline V gives CDR1 LGHNA, CDR2 YSLEER. CDR3 residues: CASSQVGSGSIRYF.

Only a few counts were recorded for this clonotype. The chain is built from TRBV6-5 and TRBJ2-1, with D perhaps matching TRBD2 (6 bases). V was shortened by 4 bases and J by 2 bases, with 15 bases between the two germline ends. The CDR3 runs 16 residues. The germline V gene encodes CDR1 MNHEY and CDR2 SVGAGI. CDR3 sequence reads: CASSFFIAAPYNEQFF. The CDR3 DNA sequence: TGTGCCAGCAGTTTCTTCATAGCGGCACCCTACAATGAGCAGTTCTTC.

This clonotype has a handful of counts. V gene TRBV7-9 combines with J gene TRBJ2-7; D may be TRBD2 (6 bases). CDR1 and CDR2 (germline): SEHNR, FQNEAQ (reference sequence). V lost 4 bases, J lost 6 bases, and 16 bases lay in between. The CDR3 sequence is 14 residues long. The DNA for the CDR3 is TGTGCCAGCAGCTCCCGGGGGAGTGGAGCCGAGCAGTACTTC. It encodes CASSSRGSGAEQYF.

J is TRBJ2-1 and V is TRBV14; D is uncertain. The V end lost 3 bases, the J end lost 10 bases, and 13 bases lay between the germline ends. Germline assignment: CDR1 SGHDN and CDR2 FVKESK. This CDR3 has 13 amino acids. The CDR3 DNA reads as TGTGCCAGCAGCCAGAAATGGAATAGCGAGCAGTTCTTC. This gives the protein CASSQKWNSEQFF.

This clonotype was seen a few times. V and J are TRBV7-2 and TRBJ2-7; possible D gene TRBD2, 6 bases. The germline CDR1 and CDR2 sequences are SGHTA and FQGNSA. The V and J ends lost 4 bases and 0 bases respectively, with 10 bases between them. CDR3 length equals 14 residues. The CDR3 coding sequence is TGTGCCAGCAGCTCAGCGGGTCCCTCCTACGAGCAGTACTTC. Amino acids: CASSSAGPSYEQYF.

The J gene is TRBJ2-1, the V gene TRBV11-3, with D unresolved. V dropped 2 bases and J dropped 9 bases, with 8 bases sitting between them. The CDR3 is 12 residues long. Germline V CDR1 and CDR2: SGHNT, YENEEA. This CDR3 reads CASSLNRFEQFF. The CDR3 nucleotides read TGTGCCAGCAGCTTAAACCGGTTTGAGCAGTTCTTC. Full variable domain (outside the CDR3, taken from reference TRBV11-3 and TRBJ2-1): EAGVVQSPRYKIIEKKQPVAFWCNPISGHNTLYWYLQNLGQGPELLIRYENEEAVDDSQLPKDRFSAERLKGVDSTLKIQPAELGDSAVYLCASSLNRFEQFFGPGTRLTVL.

CDR3 nucleotide sequence: TGCAGTGCTAGGGACAGCTATGGCTACACCTTC. Translated, it gives CSARDSYGYTF. This rearrangement joins TRBV20-1 to TRBJ1-2, with D possibly matching TRBD1 (6 bases). Between the trimmed V and J ends, which lost 3 bases and 4 bases, there was a span of 6 bases. The CDR3 is 11 amino acids. Germline V gene lookup returns CDR1 DFQATT and CDR2 SNEGSKA (reference sequence).

The gene calls are TRBV20-1 and TRBJ2-3, with 9 bases that match TRBD1. The CDR3 has 13 residues. Germline values: CDR1 DFQATT, CDR2 SNEGSKA (reference sequence). CDR3 in DNA: TGCAGCGGAGGGACAGGGAACACAGATACGCAGTATTTT. This codes for CSGGTGNTDTQYF.

This chain connects TRBV28 to TRBJ2-5; 10 nucleotides line up with TRBD2. V was pared by 6 bases and J by 4 bases, with 11 bases of the junction left unmatched. Germline V gene data show CDR1 as MDHEN and CDR2 as SYDVKM. This CDR3 contains 16 residues. The CDR3 reads CASRGASGRWGETQYF. CDR3 coding DNA: TGTGCCAGCAGGGGGGCTAGCGGGAGATGGGGAGAGACCCAGTACTTC.

This clonotype appeared a few times. V and J are TRBV4-3 and TRBJ2-3, with D maybe TRBD1 (5 bases). V gave up 3 bases and J gave up 3 bases, with 19 bases separating them. Germline lookup yields CDR1 LGHNA and CDR2 YSLEER. The CDR3 is made up of 17 amino acids. CDR3 sequence: CASSQILGGARTDTQYF. The DNA for the CDR3 is TGCGCCAGCAGCCAGATTTTAGGTGGGGCAAGGACAGATACGCAGTATTTT.

This clonotype was recorded at least ten times. The CDR3 nucleotides read TGTGCCAGCAGCCCCAGGGTGACCGGGGAGCTGTTTTTT. Translation: CASSPRVTGELFF. This chain joins TRBV7-3 and TRBJ2-2, with D possibly TRBD1 on 5 matching bases. This CDR3 spans 13 amino acids. The germline V gene encodes CDR1 SGHTA and CDR2 FQGTGA. Trimming removed 5 bases from V and 5 bases from J, with 9 bases in between.

This clonotype showed up just a few times. This sequence joins TRBV3-1 and TRBJ1-1; 8 bases agree with TRBD1. The CDR3 is made up of 16 amino acids. Germline CDR1 LGHDT, CDR2 YNNKEL (reference sequence). V was clipped by 3 bases and J by 4 bases; unmatched bases: 10. CDR3 sequence (DNA): TGTGCCAGCAGCCATCGACTCAGGGGGCGCGGCACTGAAGCTTTCTTT. Residues: CASSHRLRGRGTEAFF.

The chain carries TRBV5-1 and TRBJ1-2; 8 nucleotides match TRBD1. CDR1 is SGHRS, CDR2 YFSETQ, per germline. The CDR3 covers 18 residues. V lost 1 base and J lost 3; bases outside the gene matches: 14. This CDR3 is CASSLWTGQGELYYGYTF. DNA for the CDR3: TGCGCCAGCAGCTTGTGGACAGGGCAGGGCGAGCTATACTATGGCTACACCTTC.